This T cell receptor (beta chain) is from a study of blood T cell repertoires in COVID-19 (dated by TCRdb to the early 2020s). The study in broad terms: Samples from collaborators originated in the United States, Italy and Spain and spanned both the acute and convalescent phases of COVID-19. The material from the prospective study consisted of cDNA or gDNA derived from T cells, B-cell-depleted T cells, or PBMCs. The dataset comprised deeply sampled blood TCRbeta repertoires from subjects exposed to, actively infected with, or recovered from COVID-19. The repertoires were made available in a free public database intended to serve as a resource for research on the immune response to SARS-CoV-2. Samples came from the ongoing ImmuneRACE study (first 160 participants) plus 1,254 subjects from 6 global collaborators. Sample metadata almost always included a de-identified subject ID, COVID-19 status, age in years and sex. Where available, HLA class I and class II types were obtained from metadata supplied by the sample provider rather than from assay-based typing. Overall study results and their limits: The amount of clinical and demographic metadata varied by source and participant and was provided uncurated.

Participants in the prospective study were enrolled through a virtual design, were aged about 18 to 100 years, and lived in roughly 25 United States geographic areas. In the prospective study, cohorts were assigned on the basis of participant-reported clinical history obtained from a screening survey and a study questionnaire. ImmuneRACE Cohort 3 recovered participants were defined by two consecutive negative NP/OP PCR tests, healthcare professional clearance, or symptom resolution. In the prospective study, mobile phlebotomists collected whole blood, serum and a nasopharyngeal or oropharyngeal swab from each participant. Participants in the prospective study had the option to provide additional blood draws and questionnaires over a roughly 2-month period. Blood samples from the prospective study were shipped frozen or at room temperature prior to DNA extraction. TCRbeta CDR3 regions were amplified from genomic DNA by means of the immunoSEQ Assay, a bias-controlled multiplex PCR. From the authors' description of their analysis: Nucleated cell counts per sample were estimated from amplification of reference gene primers within the assay. To quantify the absolute abundance of each unique TCRbeta CDR3 rearrangement, sequence reads were collapsed and filtered. For each sample, productive Simpson clonality was calculated as the square root of Simpson's diversity index across productive rearrangements. The table comes from immuneACCESS by way of TCRdb, which keeps in-frame sequences with V and J called. Part of the clones is missing from these tables; in studies checked, under half for an unresolved V gene and the rest for unknown reasons. The V and J calls and clone size were taken over from that table, and D and trimming were inferred from the DNA. The sample records over 200,000 clones, 85% to 90% of which are singletons. In total, the top ten clones hold around 15% of the sample.

On this clone: Its antigen specificity is not known. Per-nucleotide qualities are absent, and no much larger clonotype sits a single base away.

Spanning cysteine to phenylalanine, the CDR3 consists of 15 amino acids. Of the read, only the CDR3 DNA is kept; its 45 bases are in frame from base 1. Sequences LNHDA (CDR1) and SQIVND (CDR2) are obtained from the germline V gene (reference sequence). V was cut back by 0 bases and J by 7 bases, leaving a gap of 15 bases between them. The rearranged chain carries TRBV19 and TRBJ1-1; 5 matching bases give a weak D call of TRBD1. The receptor was derived from a man between 18 and 35 years old who had recovered from COVID-19. Material: PBMCs or T cells enriched from blood (not recorded which). The DNA sequence is given as TGTGCCAGTAGTATAGATCTGAAGGGGCTAGGTGAAGCTTTCTTT. Translation gives CASSIDLKGLGEAFF.